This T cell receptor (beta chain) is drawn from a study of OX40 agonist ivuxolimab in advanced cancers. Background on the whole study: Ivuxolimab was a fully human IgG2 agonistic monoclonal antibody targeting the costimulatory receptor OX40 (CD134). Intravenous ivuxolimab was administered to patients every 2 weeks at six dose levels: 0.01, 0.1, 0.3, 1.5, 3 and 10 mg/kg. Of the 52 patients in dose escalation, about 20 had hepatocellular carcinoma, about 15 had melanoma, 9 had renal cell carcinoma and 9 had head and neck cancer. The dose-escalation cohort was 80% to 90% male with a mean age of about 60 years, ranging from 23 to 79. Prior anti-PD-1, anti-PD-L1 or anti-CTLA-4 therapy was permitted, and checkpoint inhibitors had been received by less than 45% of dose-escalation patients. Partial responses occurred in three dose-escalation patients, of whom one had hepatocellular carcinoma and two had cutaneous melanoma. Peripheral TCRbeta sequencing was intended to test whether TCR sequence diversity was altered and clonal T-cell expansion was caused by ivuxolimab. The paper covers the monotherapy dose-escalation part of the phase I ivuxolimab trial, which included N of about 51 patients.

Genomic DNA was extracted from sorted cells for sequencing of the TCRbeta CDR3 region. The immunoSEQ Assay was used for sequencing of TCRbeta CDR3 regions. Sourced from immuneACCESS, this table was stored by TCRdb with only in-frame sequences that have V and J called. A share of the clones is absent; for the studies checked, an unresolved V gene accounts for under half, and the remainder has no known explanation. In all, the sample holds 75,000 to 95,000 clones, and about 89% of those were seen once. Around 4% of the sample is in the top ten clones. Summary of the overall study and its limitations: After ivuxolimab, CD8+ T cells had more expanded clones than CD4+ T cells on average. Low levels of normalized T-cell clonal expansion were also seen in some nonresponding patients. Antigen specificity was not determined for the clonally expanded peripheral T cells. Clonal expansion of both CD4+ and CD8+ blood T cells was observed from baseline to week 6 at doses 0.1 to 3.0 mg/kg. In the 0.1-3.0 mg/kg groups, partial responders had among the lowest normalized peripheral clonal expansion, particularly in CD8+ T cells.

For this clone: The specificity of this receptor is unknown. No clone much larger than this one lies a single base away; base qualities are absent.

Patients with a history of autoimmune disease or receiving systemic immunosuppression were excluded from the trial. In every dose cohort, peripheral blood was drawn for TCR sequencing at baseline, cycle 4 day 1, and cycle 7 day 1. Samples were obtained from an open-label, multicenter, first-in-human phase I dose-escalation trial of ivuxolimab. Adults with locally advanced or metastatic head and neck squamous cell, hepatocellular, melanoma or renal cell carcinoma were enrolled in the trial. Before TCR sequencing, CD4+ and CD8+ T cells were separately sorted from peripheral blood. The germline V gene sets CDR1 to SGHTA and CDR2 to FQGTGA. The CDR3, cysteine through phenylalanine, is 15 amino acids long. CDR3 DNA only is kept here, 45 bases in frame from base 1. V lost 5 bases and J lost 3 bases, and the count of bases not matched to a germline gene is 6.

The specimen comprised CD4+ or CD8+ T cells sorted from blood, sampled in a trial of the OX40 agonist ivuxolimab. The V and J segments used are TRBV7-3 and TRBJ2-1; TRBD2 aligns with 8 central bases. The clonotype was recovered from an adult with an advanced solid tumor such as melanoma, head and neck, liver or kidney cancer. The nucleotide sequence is TGTGCCAGCAGCCTACGGGAGGGAGACTACAATGAGCAGTTCTTC. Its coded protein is CASSLREGDYNEQFF.